This T cell receptor beta chain comes out of a study of blood T cell repertoires in COVID-19. In the authors' workflow: Amplifying reference gene primers gave estimates of nucleated cell counts. Method: immunoSEQ multiplex PCR; TCRdb's copy keeps in-frame clones and lacks some. V, J and clone size are taken as reported in that table, and D and trimming were inferred from the DNA itself. The repertoire holds 100,000 or so clones, 80% to 90% seen once, with about 10% in the top ten. V dropped 5 bases and J dropped 8 bases, with 10 bases sitting between them. The CDR3 loop spans 10 amino acids. Germline V gives CDR1 SQVTM, CDR2 ANQGSEA.

The receptor's source is a man in his forties with active or convalescent COVID-19. Sequenced material: peripheral blood. This chain uses TRBV29-1 with TRBJ2-7; tentatively, D is TRBD1 (6 bases). CDR3 nucleotides: TGCAGCGTTATCCAGGGGAAGCAGTACTTC. This translates into CSVIQGKQYF.